The 25 T cell receptor beta chains below were found in one sample sequenced in a study of shared clonotypes between healthy human individuals. Method: immunoSEQ multiplex PCR; TCRdb's copy keeps in-frame clones and lacks some. Of about 1 million clones listed, about 77% are singletons. The sample consisted of memory CD4+ T cells sorted from blood. Specified subset: CD45RA-negative fraction. The receptors shown here come from a man between 18 and 35 years old in good health.

This rearrangement joins TRBV2 to TRBJ1-1; no firm D call. CDR3 length equals 15 residues. The ends were cut back, 4 bases at V and 1 base at J, with 13 bases in the middle. Germline assignment: CDR1 SNHLY and CDR2 FYNNEI. DNA for the CDR3: TGTGCCAGCAGTGCTGAGCAGGCAAAGAACACTGAAGCTTTCTTT. Residues: CASSAEQAKNTEAFF.

This clone showed up many times. This chain uses TRBV30 with TRBJ2-2; D call uncertain. The V gene's germline CDR1 is GTSNPN and CDR2 SVGIG (reference sequence). Trimming took 8 bases from V and 6 from J, leaving 10 bases between them. This CDR3 is built from 11 residues. DNA for the CDR3: TGTGCCGTGGGGTACGCCGGGGAGCTGTTTTTT. Translating gives CAVGYAGELFF.

This clone has just one count. The CDR3 reads CAWSVGWAREQYF. CDR3 bases: TGTGCCTGGAGTGTAGGGTGGGCTAGAGAGCAGTACTTC. This sequence joins TRBV30 and TRBJ2-7; no clear D gene. With 0 bases removed from V and 7 bases from J, the gap between germline ends came to 13 bases. The CDR3 spans 13 residues. Germline V gene lookup returns CDR1 GTSNPN and CDR2 SVGIG (reference sequence).

The gene calls are TRBV19 and TRBJ1-2, with a tentative D call TRBD1 (6 bases). V was trimmed by 5 bases and J by 4 bases, leaving 14 bases between them. The CDR3 has 14 amino acids. In germline, CDR1 is LNHDA, CDR2 SQIVND (reference sequence). CDR3 protein: CASSSDRGLYGYTF. Written as DNA, the CDR3 is TGTGCCAGTAGTTCGGACAGAGGCCTCTATGGCTACACCTTC.

Regarding this clone: The same CDR3 also results from other DNA sequences found in this sample. The V gene is TRBV5-6, the J gene TRBJ2-5, with D unresolved. This CDR3 comprises 16 residues. The germline gives CDR1 SGHDT, CDR2 YYEEEE. V gave up 0 bases and J gave up 2 bases, with 14 bases separating them. The CDR3 loop reads CASSLGPLGLQETQYF. The DNA of the CDR3 is TGTGCCAGCAGCTTGGGCCCCCTAGGTCTACAAGAGACCCAGTACTTC.

CDR3 region: CASSTGTLPYEQYF. CDR3 nucleotides: TGTGCCAGCAGCACCGGGACTTTACCTTACGAGCAGTACTTC. J is TRBJ2-7 and V is TRBV28; a possible D gene is TRBD2 (6 bases). The germline V and J ends were trimmed by 6 bases and 4 bases, with 16 bases remaining between them. CDR1 and CDR2 (germline): MDHEN, SYDVKM. The CDR3 spans 14 residues.

The chain carries TRBV19 and TRBJ1-4, with D possibly being TRBD1 (5 bases). This CDR3 comprises 13 residues. V lost 11 bases, J lost 6 bases, and 16 bases lay in between. CDR1 is LNHDA and CDR2 is SQIVND in the germline V gene (reference sequence). As DNA, the CDR3 is TGTGCCTCCAACGGGGCCGGGGATGAAAAACTGTTTTTT. Residues: CASNGAGDEKLFF.

The V call is TRBV19, the J call TRBJ1-5; possible D gene TRBD1, 5 bases. Germline CDR1 and CDR2: LNHDA and SQIVND (reference sequence). CDR3 size: 16 residues. Trimming removed 3 bases from V and 6 bases from J, with 18 bases in between. This chain's CDR3 is CASSMGVAGPPQPQHF. CDR3 nucleotide sequence: TGTGCCAGTAGTATGGGGGTGGCAGGGCCCCCTCAGCCCCAGCATTTT.

The V call is TRBV4-1, the J call TRBJ2-1; 9 bases are a match to TRBD2. The ends lost 0 bases at V and 10 bases at J; junction bases unmatched: 10. The V gene's germline CDR1 is MGHRA and CDR2 YSYEKL. The length of the CDR3 is 16 residues. The CDR3 DNA reads TGCGCCAGCAGCCAAGACCCGGGACTAGCTCGGAGGGAGCAGTTCTTC. Residues: CASSQDPGLARREQFF.

The chain has TRBV9 and TRBJ1-3, with a weak D call TRBD1 (5 bases). Germline V gene sequence: CDR1 SGDLS, CDR2 YYNGEE. The V end was cut by 1 base, the J end by 0 bases, with 14 bases between. The CDR3 runs 17 residues. The CDR3 reads CASSVTGEGTSGNTIYF. The CDR3 nucleotides read TGTGCCAGCAGCGTAACCGGGGAAGGGACCTCTGGAAACACCATATATTTT.

The V call is TRBV29-1, the J call TRBJ2-7; possibly TRBD1 for D (6 bases). Trimming took off 6 bases at V and 2 bases at J, with 17 bases between the two ends. Germline lookup yields CDR1 SQVTM and CDR2 ANQGSEA. This CDR3 has 14 residues. CDR3 sequence (DNA): TGCAGCGTGGGAACTGACAGGATGCCCTACGAGCAGTACTTC. This gives the protein CSVGTDRMPYEQYF.

The chain carries TRBV28 and TRBJ1-5; 8 nucleotides align to TRBD1. V shed 8 bases, J shed 7 bases, and the junction held 10 bases outside the gene matches. The CDR3 is made up of 14 amino acids. Germline loops: CDR1 MDHEN, CDR2 SYDVKM. CDR3 in amino acids: CASSDRVRWQPQHF. The CDR3 bases are TGTGCCAGCTCGGACAGGGTGAGATGGCAGCCCCAGCATTTT.

V usage is TRBV19 and J usage is TRBJ1-2; D is unresolved. The CDR3 is made up of 13 amino acids. Germline V gene data show CDR1 as LNHDA and CDR2 as SQIVND (reference sequence). DNA of the CDR3: TGTGTTTTTCCTCAGGTTTATCCCTATGGCTACACCTTC. Translation gives CVFPQVYPYGYTF.

This clone was detected a few times. The rearrangement joins TRBV2 to TRBJ1-4, with D possibly being TRBD1 (5 bases). Trimming shortened V by 7 bases and J by 11 bases, and 14 bases separated the two germline ends. The CDR3 totals 12 residues. Per the germline V gene, CDR1 is SNHLY and CDR2 is FYNNEI. Written as DNA, the CDR3 is TGTGCCAGCACCGACAGCGAAGGGAAACTGTTTTTT. Its translation is CASTDSEGKLFF. The full variable domain, rest sourced from reference TRBV2 and TRBJ1-4, is EPEVTQTPSHQVTQMGQEVILRCVPISNHLYFYWYRQILGQKVEFLVSFYNNEISEKSEIFDDQFSVERPDGSNFTLKIRSTKLEDSAMYFCASTDSEGKLFFGSGTQLSVL.

The V and J genes are TRBV5-1 and TRBJ2-3; D remains ambiguous. CDR1 is SGHRS, CDR2 YFSETQ, per germline. The CDR3 sequence is 15 residues long. Trimming cost V 0 bases and J 4 bases, with 12 bases left between them. This CDR3 reads CASSLALVPPDTQYF. CDR3 nucleotide sequence: TGCGCCAGCAGCTTGGCCCTGGTACCTCCAGATACGCAGTATTTT.

The chain is built from TRBV4-3 and TRBJ2-1; the match to TRBD2 covers 11 bases. The CDR3 is made up of 17 amino acids. CDR1 and CDR2 (germline): LGHNA, YSLEER. The V gene end was trimmed by 2 bases and the J gene end by 7 bases; junction bases not matched to a gene: 10. The chain's CDR3 is CASSQSPLAGVWNEQFF. The DNA of the CDR3 is TGCGCCAGCAGCCAAAGCCCACTAGCGGGAGTGTGGAATGAGCAGTTCTTC.

The table lists this clone with a few counts. The J gene is TRBJ1-6, the V gene TRBV27; no firm D call. Trimming left V 7 bases short and J 9 bases short, with 19 bases between. This CDR3 spans 15 amino acids. Germline CDR1 MNHEY, CDR2 SMNVEV (reference sequence). The CDR3: CASNSGNLHGSPLHF. DNA of the CDR3: TGTGCCAGCAACTCGGGTAACTTGCATGGTTCACCCCTCCACTTT.

The chain combines TRBV28 with TRBJ1-6; no clear D. CDR3 length: 11 residues. V lost 6 bases and J 13 bases, leaving 10 bases between the germline ends. Germline CDR1 and CDR2: MDHEN and SYDVKM. The CDR3 here is CASSIGLPLHF. In nucleotides, the CDR3 is TGTGCCAGCAGCATCGGACTCCCCCTCCACTTT.

J is TRBJ2-2 and V is TRBV25-1; a possible D gene is TRBD2 (5 bases). Germline CDR1 is MGHDK and CDR2 is SYGVNS. V was clipped by 0 bases and J by 7 bases, with 9 bases between them. CDR3 size: 14 residues. CDR3 DNA: TGTGCCAGCAGTGAATATAAAGGGAGCGGGGAGCTGTTTTTT. Its protein product is CASSEYKGSGELFF.

The chain carries TRBV14 and TRBJ2-5; 8 bases align to TRBD1. Trimming at V came to 1 base and at J to 5 bases, leaving 6 bases not matched to a gene. Germline V gives CDR1 SGHDN, CDR2 FVKESK. There are 15 residues in the CDR3. The CDR3 DNA reads TGTGCCAGCAGCCAAGTTACAGGGGGAAGCGAGACCCAGTACTTC. As protein: CASSQVTGGSETQYF.

This clone was found many times. The CDR3 is CASSYPEEPQHF. DNA of the CDR3: TGTGCCAGCAGCTACCCTGAAGAGCCCCAGCATTTT. The chain links TRBV7-8 to TRBJ1-5; D is undetermined. CDR1 is SGHVS and CDR2 is FQNEAQ in the germline V gene. Between the trimmed V and J ends, which lost 4 bases and 8 bases, there was a span of 9 bases. CDR3 length: 12 residues. Full variable domain (missing parts from reference TRBV7-8 and TRBJ1-5): GAGVSQSPRYKVAKRGQDVALRCDPISGHVSLFWYQQALGQGPEFLTYFQNEAQLDKSGLPSDRFFAERPEGSVSTLKIQRTQQEDSAVYLCASSYPEEPQHFGDGTRLSIL.

The CDR3 here is CASSLGGQGAYEQYF. The CDR3 bases are TGTGCCAGTAGCCTGGGGGGACAGGGGGCTTACGAGCAGTACTTC. The V call is TRBV19, the J call TRBJ2-7; 12 bases are shared with TRBD1. Per the germline V gene, CDR1 is LNHDA and CDR2 is SQIVND (reference sequence). V was pared by 6 bases and J by 4 bases, with 7 bases of the junction left unmatched. CDR3 length: 15 amino acids.

This clone was observed a handful of times. The chain employs TRBV30 and TRBJ1-3; no clear D gene. From germline, CDR1 is GTSNPN and CDR2 SVGIG (reference sequence). V gave up 4 bases and J gave up 4 bases, with 11 bases separating them. The CDR3 extends over 13 amino acids. The CDR3 nucleotides read TGTGCCTGGATCGCCACCCCCGGAAACACCATATATTTT. Translated, it gives CAWIATPGNTIYF.

The rearrangement uses TRBV5-4 and TRBJ2-1; either TRBD1 or TRBD2 may supply D (5 bases each). V was trimmed by 4 bases and J by 3 bases, leaving 11 bases between them. CDR1 and CDR2 from the germline V gene are SGHNT and YYREEE (reference sequence). CDR3 length equals 14 residues. CDR3 region: CASSPGRNYNEQFF. The DNA of the CDR3 is TGTGCCAGCAGCCCGGGACGGAACTACAATGAGCAGTTCTTC. Complete variable domain (other parts from reference TRBV5-4 and TRBJ2-1): ETGVTQSPTHLIKTRGQQVTLRCSSQSGHNTVSWYQQALGQGPQFIFQYYREEENGRGNFPPRFSGLQFPNYSSELNVNALELDDSALYLCASSPGRNYNEQFFGPGTRLTVL.

The gene calls are TRBV6-1 and TRBJ2-3, with D perhaps given as TRBD1 or TRBD2 (5 bases each). The germline gives CDR1 MNHNS, CDR2 SASEGT. The CDR3 extends over 17 amino acids. Trimming removed 0 bases from V and 0 bases from J, with 13 bases in between. The CDR3 region has the DNA TGTGCCAGCAGTGAAGCGAGGGGACGGGCTAGCACAGATACGCAGTATTTT. It specifies CASSEARGRASTDTQYF.